These 5 T cell receptor beta chains were sequenced from one sample in a study of response to subunit inactivated influenza vaccine. TCRdb passed the RT-PCR reads through MiXCR, listing each CDR3 protein once. The sample holds more than 500,000 distinct CDR3 sequences, approximately 11% seen once. The data also belong to a second study, concerning T cells expressing NK-cell markers. This second study says: 5'RACE template switching with UMIs produced the TCR beta cDNA.

The sample in question was PBMCs from blood, obtained on the day of vaccination. These receptors were obtained from a man in his fifties or sixties who received an inactivated influenza vaccine.

This clonotype was seen ten or more times. J is TRBJ2-7 and V is TRBV5-6; TRBD1 aligns across 9 bases. V shed 3 bases, J shed 5 bases, and the junction held 9 bases outside the gene matches. Germline V gene sequence: CDR1 SGHDT, CDR2 YYEEEE. CDR3 length: 15 residues. CDR3 in amino acids: CASSSWGTGFNEQYF. Written as DNA, the CDR3 is TGTGCCAGCAGCTCCTGGGGGACAGGGTTCAACGAGCAGTACTTC.

CDR3 residues: CASSDLARGGVWADTQYF. CDR3 coding DNA: TGCGCCAGCAGTGACCTCGCCCGGGGGGGGGTATGGGCAGATACGCAGTATTTT. The J gene is TRBJ2-3, the V gene TRBV10-2; TRBD2 agrees at 8 bases. The CDR3 contains 18 residues. Germline-derived CDR1 and CDR2 are WSHSY and SAAADI. The V segment lost 3 bases and the J segment 4 bases; nucleotides outside the gene matches: 15.

The chain's CDR3 is CASTSGKSNQPQHF. The CDR3 DNA sequence: TGTGCCAGCACCTCAGGGAAAAGCAATCAGCCCCAGCATTTT. The gene calls are TRBV12-3 or TRBV12-4 and TRBJ1-5; possibly TRBD1 for D (5 bases). Trimming left V 7 bases short and J 1 base short, with 11 bases between. This CDR3 has 14 residues.

This clonotype was counted a few times. CDR3 region: CATSSRLAGAYEQYF. The CDR3 DNA follows: TGTGCCACCAGCAGCAGACTAGCGGGAGCCTACGAGCAGTACTTC. This chain links TRBV15 with TRBJ2-7, with 12 bases lining up with TRBD2. In germline, CDR1 is LNHNV, CDR2 YYDKDF (reference sequence). V lost 3 bases to trimming and J lost 2 bases; unmatched junction nucleotides: 2. The CDR3 loop spans 15 amino acids. Combining the CDR3 with reference TRBV15 and TRBJ2-7 gives the whole variable domain DAMVIQNPRYQVTQFGKPVTLSCSQTLNHNVMYWYQQKSSQAPKLLFHYYDKDFNNEADTPDNFQSRRPNTSFCFLDIRSPGLGDTAMYLCATSSRLAGAYEQYFGPGTRLTVT.

This clonotype showed up just a few times. The chain uses TRBV7-2 and TRBJ2-7; 11 bases align to TRBD1. V was pared by 7 bases and J by 3 bases, with 5 bases of the junction left unmatched. The germline CDR1 and CDR2 sequences are SGHTA and FQGNSA. The CDR3 is 14 residues long. CDR3 sequence reads: CASKPGTGGYEQYF. The CDR3 bases are TGTGCCAGCAAACCCGGGACAGGGGGCTACGAGCAGTACTTC.